This T cell receptor beta chain was found in a study of blood T cell repertoires in COVID-19. As for the study in general: The United States, Italy and Spain were the sources of the acute and convalescent COVID-19 samples. Sources were T cells, B-cell-depleted T cells, or PBMCs; the material itself was cDNA or gDNA.

Original analysis: Amplification of reference gene primers provided the estimated nucleated cell counts. Sequencing used immunoSEQ multiplex PCR; TCRdb keeps in-frame clones, though not all of them. The V and J calls and the clone size are those of that table, but D and trimming were determined from the DNA. Counted here are some 140,000 clones, over 65% occurring once; the ten biggest clones make up roughly 1.5%. Trimming removed 2 bases at V and 2 bases at J, with 13 bases between. The CDR3 runs 15 residues. Germline V CDR1 and CDR2: MNHEY, SVGAGI. J is TRBJ2-7 and V is TRBV6-5, with D unresolved. The sequence came from an elderly man with acute or convalescent COVID-19. Sequencing was performed on peripheral blood. The CDR3 DNA sequence: TGTGCCAGCAGTTACGTCGCGGATCTCACCTACGAGCAGTACTTC. This sequence encodes CASSYVADLTYEQYF.